The present TCR beta chain was sequenced within a study of T-cell reconstitution after alpha-beta-depleted transplantation in children (dated by TCRdb to about 2016). About the full investigation: Using TCR repertoire profiling, the study quantitatively followed how T-cell immune reconstitution unfolded in children after TCRalphabeta/CD19-depleted allogeneic hematopoietic cell transplantation. Results and caveats for the whole study, not just this receptor: The high TCRbeta diversity at day 60 in some patients was ascribed to recipient T cells and intrathymic progenitors that had survived conditioning. Over subsequent months, a decline in hyperexpanded clone frequencies was noted, and after one year, T-cell counts and TCRbeta diversity were mostly ascribed to newly produced T cells. About two months after transplant, the apparently early recovery of alphabetaT-cell counts reportedly depended on just several hundred clones that had expanded rapidly and came from non-depleted graft cells.

The method was PCR. Sequencing relied on an Illumina HiSeq 2500. TCR library preparation used molecular barcoding, with unique molecular identifiers applied to normalize quantification of the TCRbeta repertoire. In TCRdb, the public reads were trimmed at Q25 with fastp and aligned with MiXCR, with productive beta chains retained. Rows merge per CDR3 protein into single entries with the most common DNA and genes. The sample table lists a few hundred thousand distinct CDR3 sequences, approximately 6.3% of them with a count of one. In total, the top ten clones hold just over 5.5% of the sample. Sample treatment or condition, as interpreted from the label and publication: allogeneic hematopoietic cell transplantation with graft depleted of TCRalphabeta T cells and CD19 B cells. Transplant recipients were children who received TCRalphabeta/CD19-depleted allogeneic hematopoietic cell grafts. Including the terminal cysteine and phenylalanine, the CDR3 comprises 14 residues. Here the CDR3 DNA is all that survives: 42 bases in frame from base 1. The germline ends are 12 bases apart after V is trimmed by 2 bases and J by 5 bases. Taken from the germline V gene, the CDR1 and CDR2 loops are MNHEY and SVGEGT.

This clonotype has more than one count but fewer than ten. No cognate antigen has been identified for it. No base-level quality is on record; no much larger clone is a single base apart. The sequencing here drew on PBMCs, taken before TCRalphabeta/CD19-depleted stem cell transplant. The rearrangement joined TRBV6-2 or TRBV6-3 to TRBJ1-1; there is no confident call for the D gene. The TCR was taken from a boy between 2 and 10 years old with acute lymphoblastic leukemia, due to receive a stem cell transplant. The sequenced DNA: TGTGCCAGCAGTTACGAGGAGGCTTGGACTGAAGCTTTCTTT. The resulting protein is CASSYEEAWTEAFF.